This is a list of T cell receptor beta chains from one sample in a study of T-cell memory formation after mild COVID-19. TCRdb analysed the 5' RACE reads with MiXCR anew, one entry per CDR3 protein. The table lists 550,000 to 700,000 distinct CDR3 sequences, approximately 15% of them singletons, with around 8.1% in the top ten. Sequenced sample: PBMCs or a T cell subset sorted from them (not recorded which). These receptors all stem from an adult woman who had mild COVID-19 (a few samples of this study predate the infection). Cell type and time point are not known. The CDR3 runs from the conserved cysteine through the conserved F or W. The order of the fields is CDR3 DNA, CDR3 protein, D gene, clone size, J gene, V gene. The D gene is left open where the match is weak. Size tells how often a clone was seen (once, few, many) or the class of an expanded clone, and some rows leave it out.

CDR3 DNA: TGTGCCAGCAGCTCCCATCAAGAGACCCAGTACTTC
CDR3 protein: CASSSHQETQYF
D gene: -
clone size: many
J gene: TRBJ2-5
V gene: TRBV7-6

CDR3 DNA: TGTGCCAGCAGCTTAGCGGGCGGAGGGACAGGGACCTCACCCCTCCACTTT
CDR3 protein: CASSLAGGGTGTSPLHF
D gene: TRBD1
clone size: -
J gene: TRBJ1-6
V gene: TRBV7-2

CDR3 DNA: TGTGCCTGGACCTTTACCGGGACAGGGTATGGCTACACCTTC
CDR3 protein: CAWTFTGTGYGYTF
D gene: TRBD1
clone size: few
J gene: TRBJ1-2
V gene: TRBV30

CDR3 DNA: TGTGCCAGCAGCGCAAATCAAGGGGGCGAGTTTTACTATGGCTACACCTTC
CDR3 protein: CASSANQGGEFYYGYTF
D gene: TRBD1
clone size: -
J gene: TRBJ1-2
V gene: TRBV9

CDR3 DNA: TGTGCCAGCAGCTCCGGGAGGGCCGGCTCCTACGAGCAGTACTTC
CDR3 protein: CASSSGRAGSYEQYF
D gene: TRBD2
clone size: few
J gene: TRBJ2-7
V gene: TRBV9

CDR3 DNA: TGTGCCAGCAGTGAATGGGCAAGCTATGAAGCTTTCTTT
CDR3 protein: CASSEWASYEAFF
D gene: -
clone size: -
J gene: TRBJ1-1
V gene: TRBV25-1

CDR3 DNA: TGTGCCAGCAGTCCTACCGGGACAGGGACCTTCTATGGCTACACCTTC
CDR3 protein: CASSPTGTGTFYGYTF
D gene: TRBD1
clone size: -
J gene: TRBJ1-2
V gene: TRBV2

CDR3 DNA: TGTGCCAGCAGGACAGGGACACTCGGCAATCAGCCCCAGCATTTT
CDR3 protein: CASRTGTLGNQPQHF
D gene: TRBD1
clone size: -
J gene: TRBJ1-5
V gene: TRBV12-3/TRBV12-4

CDR3 DNA: TGCAGTGCCCCTGTGCGGGAGGCGGCCCAGTACTTC
CDR3 protein: CSAPVREAAQYF
D gene: TRBD2
clone size: few
J gene: TRBJ2-5
V gene: TRBV20-1

CDR3 DNA: TGTGCCAGCAGCCCCAGACTAGCGGGAGAATACGAGCAGTACTTC
CDR3 protein: CASSPRLAGEYEQYF
D gene: TRBD2
clone size: few
J gene: TRBJ2-7
V gene: TRBV7-2

CDR3 DNA: TGTGCCAGCAGCCCCGTTTCGGCGGGAGGGGAGCAGTTCTTC
CDR3 protein: CASSPVSAGGEQFF
D gene: TRBD2
clone size: -
J gene: TRBJ2-1
V gene: TRBV7-2

CDR3 DNA: TGTGCCAGCAGTTATGCAGGGGGCAACACTGAAGCTTTCTTT
CDR3 protein: CASSYAGGNTEAFF
D gene: TRBD1
clone size: few
J gene: TRBJ1-1
V gene: TRBV6-5

CDR3 DNA: TGTGCCAGCAGTTTAGGGTACCCCGGCTATGGCTACACCTTC
CDR3 protein: CASSLGYPGYGYTF
D gene: -
clone size: -
J gene: TRBJ1-2
V gene: TRBV12-3/TRBV12-4

CDR3 DNA: TGTGCCAGCAAAGAAGGGACAGTCTACGAGCAGTACTTC
CDR3 protein: CASKEGTVYEQYF
D gene: TRBD1
clone size: -
J gene: TRBJ2-7
V gene: TRBV6-6

CDR3 DNA: TGCGCCAGCAGCCAAGAGGGGATTGCCGAGGGGCAGTTCTTC
CDR3 protein: CASSQEGIAEGQFF
D gene: -
clone size: few
J gene: TRBJ2-1
V gene: TRBV4-1

CDR3 DNA: TGTGCCAGCAGCCAATTAGCGGGAGGGCCGACAGATACGCAGTATTTT
CDR3 protein: CASSQLAGGPTDTQYF
D gene: TRBD2
clone size: once
J gene: TRBJ2-3
V gene: TRBV7-2

CDR3 DNA: TGTGCCAGCACCTTTTCGGGTCTTGGCGGGAGCGCCTCAGCGGATACGCAGTATTTT
CDR3 protein: CASTFSGLGGSASADTQYF
D gene: TRBD2
clone size: -
J gene: TRBJ2-3
V gene: TRBV2

CDR3 DNA: TGTGCCAGCAGCTTAGTCCATAGAAGCGCTGAAGCTTTCTTT
CDR3 protein: CASSLVHRSAEAFF
D gene: -
clone size: few
J gene: TRBJ1-1
V gene: TRBV7-2

CDR3 DNA: TGCAGCGTTGTGGATAGAAGCACAGATACGCAGTATTTT
CDR3 protein: CSVVDRSTDTQYF
D gene: -
clone size: -
J gene: TRBJ2-3
V gene: TRBV29-1

CDR3 DNA: TGTGCCAGCAGCCAATCGGAGGGGGGACAGGGTCGTAAAGCTTTCTTT
CDR3 protein: CASSQSEGGQGRKAFF
D gene: TRBD1
clone size: few
J gene: TRBJ1-1
V gene: TRBV3-1

CDR3 DNA: TGTGCCAGCCGGAGGACAGGGAATTACACAGATACGCAGTATTTT
CDR3 protein: CASRRTGNYTDTQYF
D gene: TRBD1
clone size: -
J gene: TRBJ2-3
V gene: TRBV7-9

CDR3 DNA: TGCGCCAGCAGCCGACTATTGGACAGGGCGTACGAGCAGTACTTC
CDR3 protein: CASSRLLDRAYEQYF
D gene: TRBD1
clone size: -
J gene: TRBJ2-7
V gene: TRBV4-1

CDR3 DNA: TGCGCCAGCAGCCCTGGGGGGCCTGGTGATACGCAGTATTTT
CDR3 protein: CASSPGGPGDTQYF
D gene: -
clone size: many
J gene: TRBJ2-3
V gene: TRBV5-1

CDR3 DNA: TGTGCCAGCAGCTTAGTAGCGGACAGGGGTCAGGACGAGCAGTACTTC
CDR3 protein: CASSLVADRGQDEQYF
D gene: TRBD1
clone size: few
J gene: TRBJ2-7
V gene: TRBV7-6

CDR3 DNA: TGCGCCAGCAGCCCGGCACAGGGGTGGGACACCGGGGAGCTGTTTTTT
CDR3 protein: CASSPAQGWDTGELFF
D gene: TRBD1
clone size: -
J gene: TRBJ2-2
V gene: TRBV5-1

CDR3 DNA: TGCGCCAGCAGCCAAGATACGGGATCGCTGTACGAGCAGTACTTC
CDR3 protein: CASSQDTGSLYEQYF
D gene: -
clone size: few
J gene: TRBJ2-7
V gene: TRBV4-3

CDR3 DNA: TGTGCCAGCAGCCTACTGGGACAGGGGGAATTCACTGAAGCTTTCTTT
CDR3 protein: CASSLLGQGEFTEAFF
D gene: TRBD1
clone size: -
J gene: TRBJ1-1
V gene: TRBV7-6

CDR3 DNA: TGTGCCAGCAGCCCCCGAGGCGAGCGGGACGGGGACATTCAGTACTTC
CDR3 protein: CASSPRGERDGDIQYF
D gene: TRBD2
clone size: few
J gene: TRBJ2-4
V gene: TRBV9

CDR3 DNA: TGTGCCATCAGTGCCGGGACAGGGCTCCAGCCCCAGCATTTT
CDR3 protein: CAISAGTGLQPQHF
D gene: TRBD1
clone size: few
J gene: TRBJ1-5
V gene: TRBV10-3

CDR3 DNA: TGTGCCAGCAACAGGGTAGACGGCTACACCTTC
CDR3 protein: CASNRVDGYTF
D gene: -
clone size: -
J gene: TRBJ1-2
V gene: TRBV21-1

CDR3 DNA: TGTGCCAGCAGACGAGAGCGGGGTCAACTTAATACGCAGTATTTT
CDR3 protein: CASRRERGQLNTQYF
D gene: TRBD2
clone size: few
J gene: TRBJ2-3
V gene: TRBV27

CDR3 DNA: TGTGCCAGCAGCTTGAGGGAGACAGCAGTCTCTGGGGCCAACGTCCTGACTTTC
CDR3 protein: CASSLRETAVSGANVLTF
D gene: -
clone size: few
J gene: TRBJ2-6
V gene: TRBV5-5

CDR3 DNA: TGCAGCGCCGGACGTGGGCCAGACACCGGGGAGCTGTTTTTT
CDR3 protein: CSAGRGPDTGELFF
D gene: -
clone size: -
J gene: TRBJ2-2
V gene: TRBV29-1

CDR3 DNA: TGCAGTGCTAGAGAGTATTACAGGGTGAACACTGAAGCTTTCTTT
CDR3 protein: CSAREYYRVNTEAFF
D gene: -
clone size: -
J gene: TRBJ1-1
V gene: TRBV20-1

CDR3 DNA: TGCAGTGCTAGAGATTTGCGGAGTTTAAACCCAGAAGCTTTCTTT
CDR3 protein: CSARDLRSLNPEAFF
D gene: -
clone size: -
J gene: TRBJ1-1
V gene: TRBV20-1

CDR3 DNA: TGTGCCAGCAGTCGAGGGGCCAGGATCACTGAAGCTTTCTTT
CDR3 protein: CASSRGARITEAFF
D gene: -
clone size: -
J gene: TRBJ1-1
V gene: TRBV14

CDR3 DNA: TGTGCCAGCAGTTTATCGTGGGACACCTCCTACGAGCAGTACTTC
CDR3 protein: CASSLSWDTSYEQYF
D gene: -
clone size: few
J gene: TRBJ2-7
V gene: TRBV27

CDR3 DNA: TGTGCCAGCAGAATTGCGGAGGGGCCCTATGGCTACACCTTC
CDR3 protein: CASRIAEGPYGYTF
D gene: -
clone size: few
J gene: TRBJ1-2
V gene: TRBV27

CDR3 DNA: TGTGCCAGCAGTGAAGTAGGGGCAGAGCAAGAGACCCAGTACTTC
CDR3 protein: CASSEVGAEQETQYF
D gene: -
clone size: -
J gene: TRBJ2-5
V gene: TRBV6-1

CDR3 DNA: TGTGCCAGCAGTAGGCAGGCAACTAATGAAAAACTGTTTTTT
CDR3 protein: CASSRQATNEKLFF
D gene: -
clone size: -
J gene: TRBJ1-4
V gene: TRBV2

CDR3 DNA: TGTGCCAGCAGCCTAACTAGCGGGTGGGACTCCTACAATGAGCAGTTCTTC
CDR3 protein: CASSLTSGWDSYNEQFF
D gene: TRBD2
clone size: -
J gene: TRBJ2-1
V gene: TRBV11-2

CDR3 DNA: TGTGCCAGCAGATCAACCAGACTCTCAAACTATGGCTACACCTTC
CDR3 protein: CASRSTRLSNYGYTF
D gene: -
clone size: few
J gene: TRBJ1-2
V gene: TRBV27

CDR3 DNA: TGTGCCAGCAGCTCCACCGGGACTAGCGGGGACCTGAAGCAGTTCTTC
CDR3 protein: CASSSTGTSGDLKQFF
D gene: TRBD2
clone size: -
J gene: TRBJ2-1
V gene: TRBV6-2/TRBV6-3

CDR3 DNA: TGCAGTGCTAGCTTAGGACTAGCGGGAGTAAGAGATGAGCAGTTCTTC
CDR3 protein: CSASLGLAGVRDEQFF
D gene: TRBD2
clone size: -
J gene: TRBJ2-1
V gene: TRBV20-1

CDR3 DNA: TGCGCCAGCAGCTTGGCACCCGACGGGAATGAGCAGTTCTTC
CDR3 protein: CASSLAPDGNEQFF
D gene: -
clone size: -
J gene: TRBJ2-1
V gene: TRBV5-1

CDR3 DNA: TGTGCCAGCAGCTTCCGGGACAAGTGGCCCATGCAGTATTTT
CDR3 protein: CASSFRDKWPMQYF
D gene: -
clone size: -
J gene: TRBJ2-3
V gene: TRBV9